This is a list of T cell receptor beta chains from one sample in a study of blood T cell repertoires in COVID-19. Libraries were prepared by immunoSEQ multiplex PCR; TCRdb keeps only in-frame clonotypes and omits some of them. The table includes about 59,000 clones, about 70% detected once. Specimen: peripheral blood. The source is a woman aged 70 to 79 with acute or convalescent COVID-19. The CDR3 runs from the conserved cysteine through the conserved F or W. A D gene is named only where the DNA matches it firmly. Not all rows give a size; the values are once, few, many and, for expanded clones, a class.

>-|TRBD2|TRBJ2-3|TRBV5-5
CASSLGLAEGDTQYF
TGTGCCAGCAGCTTGGGACTAGCGGAGGGAGATACGCAGTATTTT
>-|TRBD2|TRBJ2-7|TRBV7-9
CASSFWTSGAYEQYF
TGTGCCAGCAGCTTCTGGACTAGCGGAGCCTACGAGCAGTACTTC
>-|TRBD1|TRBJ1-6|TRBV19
CASSPTDRSSLGSPLHF
TGTGCCAGTAGCCCCACGGACAGGTCCTCATTGGGTTCACCCCTCCACTTT
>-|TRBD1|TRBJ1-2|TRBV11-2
CASSLATGGGSNYGYTF
TGTGCCAGCAGCTTAGCGACAGGGGGAGGCAGTAACTATGGCTACACCTTC
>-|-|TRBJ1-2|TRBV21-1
CASPNNINREGYTF
TGTGCCAGCCCGAACAATATAAACAGGGAAGGCTACACCTTC
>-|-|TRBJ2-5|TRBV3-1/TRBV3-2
CASSRGGETQYF
TGTGCCAGCAGCCGGGGAGGAGAGACCCAGTACTTC
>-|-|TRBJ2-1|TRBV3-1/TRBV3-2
CASSPAPDEQFF
TGTGCCAGCAGCCCCGCTCCGGATGAGCAGTTCTTC
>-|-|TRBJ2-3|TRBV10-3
CAIRVLATSTDTQYF
TGTGCCATCAGGGTCCTAGCGACTAGCACAGATACGCAGTATTTT
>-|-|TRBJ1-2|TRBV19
CASSMENIFGYGYTF
TGTGCCAGTAGTATGGAGAACATCTTCGGCTATGGCTACACCTTC
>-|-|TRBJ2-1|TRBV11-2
CASSPESQGGQFF
TGTGCCAGCAGCCCAGAGTCCCAGGGGGGGCAGTTCTTC
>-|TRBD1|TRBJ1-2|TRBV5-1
CASSLSGGEGYTF
TGCGCCAGCAGCCTTTCAGGGGGAGAGGGCTACACCTTC
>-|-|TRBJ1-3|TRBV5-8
CASSPRGVSGNTIYF
TGTGCCAGCAGCCCCCGGGGGGTCTCTGGAAACACCATATATTTT
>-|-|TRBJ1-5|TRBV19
CASSSRVNQPQHF
TGTGCCAGTAGTAGCCGGGTTAATCAGCCCCAGCATTTT
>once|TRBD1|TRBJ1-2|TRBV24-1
CATSDSRQGYGYTF
TGTGCCACCAGTGATTCACGACAGGGCTATGGCTACACCTTC
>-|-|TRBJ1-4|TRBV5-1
CASSLRGANQGGEKLFF
TGCGCCAGCAGCTTGAGAGGGGCAAATCAAGGGGGTGAAAAACTGTTTTTT
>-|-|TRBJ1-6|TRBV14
CASSQDRNSPLHF
TGTGCCAGCAGCCAAGACAGGAATTCACCCCTCCACTTT
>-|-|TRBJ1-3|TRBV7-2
CASSLYRTEPGNTIYF
TGTGCCAGCAGCTTATATCGCACGGAACCGGGTAACACCATATATTTT
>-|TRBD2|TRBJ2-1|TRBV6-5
CASSRLAGVGNEQFF
TGTGCCAGCAGTCGACTAGCGGGGGTGGGCAATGAGCAGTTCTTC
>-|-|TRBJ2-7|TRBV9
CASSVEGRGEQYF
TGTGCCAGCAGCGTAGAGGGCCGGGGGGAGCAGTACTTC
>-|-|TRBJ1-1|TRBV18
CASSPPGQGFLNTEAFF
TGTGCCAGCTCACCACCAGGGCAGGGGTTCCTCAACACTGAAGCTTTCTTT
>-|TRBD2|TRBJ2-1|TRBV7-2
CASSSNRLAGNNEQFF
TGTGCCAGCAGCTCAAATAGACTAGCGGGGAACAATGAGCAGTTCTTC
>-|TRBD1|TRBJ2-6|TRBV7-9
CASSVYRGSGANVLTF
TGTGCCAGCAGCGTCTACAGGGGATCTGGGGCCAACGTCCTGACTTTC
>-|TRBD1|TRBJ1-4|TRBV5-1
CASRTGNEKLFF
TGCGCCAGCCGGACAGGGAACGAAAAACTGTTTTTT
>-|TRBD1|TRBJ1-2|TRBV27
CASSDRVYGYTF
TGTGCCAGCAGCGACAGGGTGTATGGCTACACCTTC
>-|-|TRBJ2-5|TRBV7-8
CASSFNRLFRETQYF
TGTGCCAGCAGCTTCAACAGGCTCTTCAGGGAGACCCAGTACTTC
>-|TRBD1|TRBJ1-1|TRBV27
CASSLPDRVPEAFF
TGTGCCAGCAGTTTGCCTGACAGGGTACCTGAAGCTTTCTTT
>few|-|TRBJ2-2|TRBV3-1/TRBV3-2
CASSRAVTGELFF
TGTGCCAGCAGCAGAGCGGTAACCGGGGAGCTGTTTTTT
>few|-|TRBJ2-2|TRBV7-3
CASSSPNTGELFF
TGTGCCAGCAGCAGCCCGAACACCGGGGAGCTGTTTTTT
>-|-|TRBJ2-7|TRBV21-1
CASSTTPLGHYEQYF
TGTGCCAGCAGCACCACCCCCCTGGGACACTACGAGCAGTACTTC
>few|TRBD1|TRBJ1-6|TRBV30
CAWRQGVYNSPLHF
TGTGCCTGGAGACAGGGGGTCTATAATTCACCCCTCCACTTT
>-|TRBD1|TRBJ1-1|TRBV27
CASSITGGRTEAFF
TGTGCCAGCAGTATAACAGGGGGCAGAACTGAAGCTTTCTTT
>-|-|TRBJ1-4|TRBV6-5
CATQGGLGTEKLFF
TGTGCCACCCAAGGGGGACTAGGGACTGAAAAACTGTTTTTT
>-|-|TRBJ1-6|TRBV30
CAWRRGFSPLHF
TGTGCCTGGAGAAGGGGATTCTCACCCCTCCACTTT
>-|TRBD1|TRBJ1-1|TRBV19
CASSIEAGGGIVRTEAFF
TGTGCCAGTAGTATAGAGGCAGGGGGAGGCATTGTTAGGACTGAAGCTTTCTTT
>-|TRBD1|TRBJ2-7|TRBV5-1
CASSLRDRVVPREQYF
TGCGCCAGCAGCCTCCGGGACAGGGTTGTGCCTCGCGAGCAGTACTTC
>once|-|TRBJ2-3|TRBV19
CASSETADTQYF
TGTGCCAGTAGTGAGACAGCGGATACGCAGTATTTT
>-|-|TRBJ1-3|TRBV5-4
CASSLAGQGITGNTIYF
TGTGCCAGCAGCTTGGCCGGTCAGGGGATAACTGGAAACACCATATATTTT
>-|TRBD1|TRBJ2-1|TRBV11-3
CASSLGAGGMNEQFF
TGTGCCAGCAGCTTAGGTGCAGGGGGAATGAATGAGCAGTTCTTC
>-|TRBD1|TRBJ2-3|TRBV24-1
CATNPGQATDTQYF
TGTGCCACCAACCCGGGACAGGCCACAGATACGCAGTATTTT
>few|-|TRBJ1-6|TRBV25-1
CASSEKGRGSYNSPLHF
TGTGCCAGCAGTGAGAAGGGCAGGGGCTCCTATAATTCACCCCTCCACTTT
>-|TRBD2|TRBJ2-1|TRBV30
CAWSVTSVLYNEQFF
TGTGCCTGGAGTGTGACTAGCGTCCTCTACAATGAGCAGTTCTTC
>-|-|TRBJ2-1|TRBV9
CASSPRGGGDNEQFF
TGTGCCAGCAGCCCCCGGGGAGGGGGTGACAATGAGCAGTTCTTC
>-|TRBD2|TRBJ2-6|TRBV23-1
CATTAGGGGGSFAGANVLTF
TGCGCCACCACGGCGGGAGGGGGTGGCGGCTCCTTCGCTGGGGCCAACGTCCTGACTTTC
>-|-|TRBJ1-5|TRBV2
CASKRGMASNQPQHF
TGTGCCAGCAAAAGGGGAATGGCTAGCAATCAGCCCCAGCATTTT
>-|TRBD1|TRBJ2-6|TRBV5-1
CASSLAGTDLSGANVLTF
TGCGCCAGCAGCTTGGCGGGGACAGACCTCTCTGGGGCCAACGTCCTGACTTTC
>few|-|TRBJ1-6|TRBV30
CAWSVGKRDSPLHF
TGTGCCTGGAGTGTTGGGAAGAGGGATTCACCCCTCCACTTT
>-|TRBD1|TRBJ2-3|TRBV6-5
CASNSRDRGRDTQYF
TGTGCCAGTAACTCCCGGGACAGGGGCAGGGATACGCAGTATTTT
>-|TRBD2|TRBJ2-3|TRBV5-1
CASSQGLAGDTDTQYF
TGCGCCAGCAGCCAGGGACTAGCGGGGGATACAGATACGCAGTATTTT
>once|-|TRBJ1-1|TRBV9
CASSVGREFSTEAFF
TGTGCCAGCAGCGTAGGCAGGGAATTCAGCACTGAAGCTTTCTTT
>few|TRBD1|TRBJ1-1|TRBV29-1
CSGQGNAEAFF
TGCAGCGGACAGGGGAACGCTGAAGCTTTCTTT
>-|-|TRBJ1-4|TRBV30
CAWSGAEKLFF
TGTGCCTGGAGTGGGGCTGAAAAACTGTTTTTT
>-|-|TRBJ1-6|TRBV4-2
CASSQEQNSPLHF
TGTGCCAGCAGCCAAGAACAGAATTCACCCCTCCACTTT
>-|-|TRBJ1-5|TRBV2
CASGREGAWNQPQHF
TGTGCCAGCGGGAGGGAGGGCGCTTGGAATCAGCCCCAGCATTTT
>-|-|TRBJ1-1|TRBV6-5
CASSSGHNEAFF
TGTGCCAGCAGTTCGGGACACAATGAAGCTTTCTTT
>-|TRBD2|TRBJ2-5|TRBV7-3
CASSLGGLAAQETQYF
TGTGCCAGCAGCTTAGGGGGACTAGCGGCCCAAGAGACCCAGTACTTC